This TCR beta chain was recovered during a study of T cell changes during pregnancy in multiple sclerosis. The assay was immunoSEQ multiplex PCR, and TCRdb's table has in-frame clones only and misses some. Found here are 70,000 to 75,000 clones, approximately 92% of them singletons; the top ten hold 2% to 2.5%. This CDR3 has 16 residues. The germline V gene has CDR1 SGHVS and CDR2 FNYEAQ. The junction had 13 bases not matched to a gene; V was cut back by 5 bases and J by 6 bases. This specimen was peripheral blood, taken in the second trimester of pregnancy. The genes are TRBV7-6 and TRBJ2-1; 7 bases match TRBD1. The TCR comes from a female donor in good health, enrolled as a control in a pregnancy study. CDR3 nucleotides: TGTGCCAGCAGCCACGCACAGGGGACAATAAGCAATGAGCAGTTCTTC. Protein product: CASSHAQGTISNEQFF.